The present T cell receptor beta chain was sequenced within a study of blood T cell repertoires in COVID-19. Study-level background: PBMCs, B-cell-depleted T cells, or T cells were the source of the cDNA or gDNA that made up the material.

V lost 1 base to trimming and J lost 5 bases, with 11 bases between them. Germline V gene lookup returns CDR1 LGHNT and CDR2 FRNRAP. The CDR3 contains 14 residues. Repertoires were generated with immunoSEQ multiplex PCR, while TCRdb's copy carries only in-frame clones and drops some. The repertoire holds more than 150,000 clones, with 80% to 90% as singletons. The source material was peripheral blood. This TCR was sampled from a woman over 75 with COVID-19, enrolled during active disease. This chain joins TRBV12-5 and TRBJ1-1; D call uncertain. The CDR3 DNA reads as TGTGCTAGTGGTTTGGGGAGTAGTTATACTGAAGCTTTCTTT. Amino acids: CASGLGSSYTEAFF.